The rows below give T cell receptor beta chains drawn from one sample of a study of CD4 T cells in relation to SARS-CoV-2 and coronaviruses. Antigen specificity for these receptors is unknown. Clones were sequenced by immunoSEQ multiplex PCR, and TCRdb holds only the in-frame ones, with some missing. Of about 24,000 clones in the sample, 70% to 75% are singletons; the top ten hold less than 20%. The source material was CD4+ T cells from PBMCs, cultured in vitro. The receptors here all came from a human donor in good health. Each CDR3 is given with its conserved first and last residue. The D gene is left open where the match is weak. Rows may omit the clone size; those that give it use once, few, many or a size class.

clone_size,v_call,j_call,cdr3_length,d_call,cdr3_aa,cdr3_nt
-,TRBV7-9,TRBJ2-3,15,-,CASSSDLGGTDTQYF,TGTGCCAGCAGCTCAGACCTAGGGGGCACAGATACGCAGTATTTT
few,TRBV10-3,TRBJ1-6,17,TRBD1,CAISDGGQGQGVSPLHF,TGTGCCATCAGTGATGGGGGACAGGGCCAAGGCGTTTCACCCCTCCACTTT
-,TRBV5-1,TRBJ1-2,13,TRBD1,CASSTEGGHGYTF,TGCGCCAGCAGCACCGAAGGGGGCCATGGCTACACCTTC
-,TRBV6-5,TRBJ1-3,13,-,CASSPGPGDTIYF,TGTGCCAGCAGTCCGGGCCCAGGGGACACCATATATTTT
few,TRBV5-1,TRBJ1-2,14,-,CASSSGQDNYGYTF,TGCGCCAGCAGCTCGGGACAAGATAACTATGGCTACACCTTC
-,TRBV11-3,TRBJ2-7,12,-,CASSLEGGEQYF,TGTGCCAGCAGCTTAGAAGGAGGAGAGCAGTACTTC
large,TRBV6-2/TRBV6-3,TRBJ2-1,13,TRBD1,CASSRDRGDEQFF,TGTGCCAGCAGTCGGGACAGAGGGGATGAGCAGTTCTTC
few,TRBV12-5,TRBJ1-1,14,-,CASGLRVSNTEAFF,TGTGCTAGTGGTTTGCGGGTTTCGAACACTGAAGCTTTCTTT
-,TRBV19,TRBJ2-2,18,TRBD2,CASSIGLAGELGTGELFF,TGTGCCAGTAGTATAGGACTAGCGGGAGAATTAGGTACCGGGGAGCTGTTTTTT
-,TRBV10-1,TRBJ2-1,18,TRBD2,CASRGTRLAGEEGGEQFF,TGCGCCAGCAGGGGAACCCGGCTAGCGGGAGAGGAAGGCGGTGAGCAGTTCTTC
-,TRBV2,TRBJ2-3,14,TRBD2,CASGLAGGWDTQYF,TGTGCCAGCGGACTAGCGGGAGGGTGGGATACGCAGTATTTT
once,TRBV6-2/TRBV6-3,TRBJ2-6,17,-,CASSARDTESGANVLTF,TGTGCCAGCAGTGCCCGGGACACGGAATCTGGGGCCAACGTCCTGACTTTC
-,TRBV27,TRBJ1-5,16,-,CASSLFGAFGNQPQHF,TGTGCCAGCAGTTTATTCGGGGCATTTGGCAATCAGCCCCAGCATTTT
-,TRBV5-6,TRBJ1-1,14,-,CASSLRTATFEAFF,TGTGCCAGCAGCTTGAGGACAGCAACTTTTGAAGCTTTCTTT
-,TRBV28,TRBJ1-2,14,TRBD1,CASGYQEGAYGYTF,TGTGCCAGCGGGTATCAGGAGGGGGCCTATGGCTACACCTTC
once,TRBV19,TRBJ2-3,15,TRBD2,CASSQAREAADTQYF,TGTGCCAGTAGTCAGGCGCGGGAGGCTGCAGATACGCAGTATTTT
-,TRBV10-2,TRBJ2-7,14,-,CASSEAGNSYEQYF,TGCGCCAGCAGTGAGGCAGGCAACTCCTACGAGCAGTACTTC
few,TRBV12-5,TRBJ1-6,15,TRBD1,CASGLGQGADSPLHF,TGTGCTAGTGGTCTGGGACAGGGGGCGGATTCACCCCTCCACTTT
-,TRBV7-8,TRBJ2-2,14,TRBD1,CAIRQGAQTGELFF,TGTGCCATCAGACAGGGGGCGCAAACCGGGGAGCTGTTTTTT
-,TRBV11-1,TRBJ1-1,15,-,CASSPGVGTDTEAFF,TGTGCCAGCAGCCCCGGGGTTGGAACGGACACTGAAGCTTTCTTT
-,TRBV2,TRBJ2-7,12,TRBD2,CASSAGGYEQYF,TGTGCCAGCAGTGCGGGGGGCTACGAGCAGTACTTC
-,TRBV7-9,TRBJ1-1,14,-,CASSLLRENTEAFF,TGTGCCAGCAGCCTTCTCAGGGAGAACACTGAAGCTTTCTTT
-,TRBV5-1,TRBJ2-2,14,-,CASSSPVNTGELFF,TGCGCCAGCAGCTCACCGGTGAACACCGGGGAGCTGTTTTTT
-,TRBV2,TRBJ2-3,14,-,CASSGWGLGNTQYF,TGTGCCAGCAGTGGATGGGGGCTGGGGAATACGCAGTATTTT
-,TRBV19,TRBJ1-2,13,-,CASNTRVAHGYTF,TGTGCCAGTAATACCAGGGTGGCGCATGGCTACACCTTC
-,TRBV6-5,TRBJ1-5,15,TRBD1,CASSGTGQAHQPQHF,TGTGCCAGCAGCGGGACGGGACAGGCACATCAGCCCCAGCATTTT
-,TRBV28,TRBJ2-7,17,TRBD2,CASSLTSGRRGAYEQYF,TGTGCCAGCAGTTTAACTAGCGGGAGGAGAGGAGCCTACGAGCAGTACTTC
-,TRBV30,TRBJ2-2,12,-,CACHGGVGELFF,TGTGCTTGCCACGGGGGAGTAGGGGAGCTGTTTTTT